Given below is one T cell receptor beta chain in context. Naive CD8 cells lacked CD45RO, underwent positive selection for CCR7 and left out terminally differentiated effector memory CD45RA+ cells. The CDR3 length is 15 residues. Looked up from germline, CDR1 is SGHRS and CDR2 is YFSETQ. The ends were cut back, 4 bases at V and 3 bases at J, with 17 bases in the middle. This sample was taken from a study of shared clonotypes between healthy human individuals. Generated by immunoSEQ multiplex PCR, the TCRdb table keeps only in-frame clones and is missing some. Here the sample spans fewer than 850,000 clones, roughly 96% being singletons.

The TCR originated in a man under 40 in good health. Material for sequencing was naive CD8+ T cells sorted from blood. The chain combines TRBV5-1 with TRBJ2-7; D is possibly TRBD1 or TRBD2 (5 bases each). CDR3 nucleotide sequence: TGCGCCAGCAGCCCGGCTTTAGGGGCGGGCTACGAGCAGTACTTC. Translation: CASSPALGAGYEQYF.